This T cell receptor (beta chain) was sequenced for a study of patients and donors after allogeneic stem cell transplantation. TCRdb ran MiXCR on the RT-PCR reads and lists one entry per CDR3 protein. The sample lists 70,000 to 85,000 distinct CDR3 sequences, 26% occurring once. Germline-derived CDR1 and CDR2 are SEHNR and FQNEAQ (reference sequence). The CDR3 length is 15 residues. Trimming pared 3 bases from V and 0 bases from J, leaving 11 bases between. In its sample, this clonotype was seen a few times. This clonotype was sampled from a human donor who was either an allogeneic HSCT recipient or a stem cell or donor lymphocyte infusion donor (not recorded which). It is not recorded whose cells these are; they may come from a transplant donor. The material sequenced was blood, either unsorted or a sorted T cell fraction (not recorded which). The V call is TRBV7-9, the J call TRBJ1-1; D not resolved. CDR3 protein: CASSLWGIMNTEAFF. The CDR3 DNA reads TGTGCCAGCAGCTTGTGGGGTATCATGAACACTGAAGCTTTCTTT.